These 2 T cell receptor beta chains came from one sample sequenced in a study of OX40 agonist ivuxolimab in advanced cancers. Library preparation employed the immunoSEQ multiplex PCR assay. What TCRdb holds here is the immuneACCESS table cut down to in-frame rearrangements. Part of the clones is not present; checked against another copy, under half of the missing clones reflect an unresolved V gene, and the others are unexplained. For this sample the table gives 57,000 or so clones, of which roughly 84% were detected only once. The ten largest clones represent 4.6% of the sample. The sample here was CD4+ or CD8+ T cells sorted from blood, taken in a trial of the OX40 agonist ivuxolimab. The receptors shown here come from an adult with an advanced solid tumor such as melanoma, head and neck, liver or kidney cancer.

The chain recombines TRBV6-5 with TRBJ1-1, with TRBD1 identical over 11 bases. The CDR3 loop spans 14 amino acids. Germline V gene sequence: CDR1 MNHEY, CDR2 SVGAGI. Trimming at V came to 1 base and at J to 12 bases, leaving 7 bases not matched to a gene. CDR3 coding DNA: TGTGCCAGCAGTTACTGGACAGGGGGCCCCGAGTCTTTCTTT. Residues: CASSYWTGGPESFF.

This clone was observed once. The genes are TRBV7-9 and TRBJ2-7, with a tentative D call TRBD2 (6 bases). The ends were cut back, 4 bases at V and 2 bases at J, with 15 bases in the middle. The CDR3 has 15 amino acids. Germline V gene lookup returns CDR1 SEHNR and CDR2 FQNEAQ (reference sequence). The CDR3 is CASSSQLGGAYEQYF. The DNA of the CDR3 is TGTGCCAGCAGCTCCCAACTAGGAGGGGCCTACGAGCAGTACTTC.